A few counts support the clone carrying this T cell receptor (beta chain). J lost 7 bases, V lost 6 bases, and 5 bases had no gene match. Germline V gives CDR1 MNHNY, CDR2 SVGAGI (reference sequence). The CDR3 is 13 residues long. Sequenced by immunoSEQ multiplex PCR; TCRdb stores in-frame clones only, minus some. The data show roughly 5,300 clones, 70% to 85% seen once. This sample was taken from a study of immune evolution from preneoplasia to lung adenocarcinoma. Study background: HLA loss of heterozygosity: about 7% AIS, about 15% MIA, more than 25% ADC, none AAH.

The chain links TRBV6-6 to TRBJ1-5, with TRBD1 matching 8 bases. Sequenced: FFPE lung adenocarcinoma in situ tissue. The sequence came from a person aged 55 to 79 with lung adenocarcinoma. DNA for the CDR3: TGTGCCAGCAGACCCGGACAGGGACAGCCCCAGCATTTT. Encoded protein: CASRPGQGQPQHF.